The sequence of this T cell receptor (beta chain) was determined in a study of vaccination effects on CD4 cells after COVID-19. Findings and caveats of the study: Both infection-induced and vaccine-induced clones contracted markedly at late post-vaccination timepoints. Healthy vaccinees showed cross-reactivity with common cold coronaviruses in only 1 of 255 vaccine-induced clones.

Method: immunoSEQ multiplex PCR; TCRdb's copy keeps in-frame clones and lacks some. The repertoire includes about 73,000 clones, around 70% of them detected once, and roughly 2.3% sits in the top ten. With regard to this clone: As yet, its antigen is unknown.

The V gene lost 0 bases and the J gene lost 5 bases, with 11 bases spanning the gap. Germline V gene sequence: CDR1 SGHRS, CDR2 YFSETQ. The CDR3 length is 14 residues. The culture ran for around nine days before CD4+ T cells were isolated. Participants got two doses of BNT162b2 or mRNA-1273 vaccine. Half of the medium was exchanged for IL-2 medium on both days 3 and 7. Specimen: CD4+ T cells from PBMCs cultured without peptide, collected after COVID-19 vaccination. This chain connects TRBV5-1 to TRBJ1-1; D remains unclear. The TCR sequence derives from a human donor who received a COVID-19 vaccine. The CDR3 DNA sequence: TGCGCCAGCAGCTTGGAGGTTCGGGGTACTGAAGCTTTCTTT. Translation: CASSLEVRGTEAFF.